A single sample gave rise to the 12 T cell receptor beta chains below, sequenced in a study of T cell responses to AZD1222 COVID-19 vaccine. Clones were sequenced by immunoSEQ multiplex PCR, and TCRdb holds only the in-frame ones, with some missing. This table holds 93,000 or so clones, 91% found once. This specimen was peripheral blood, taken on day 0 of AZD1222 vaccination. The receptors originated from an adult in good health.

The chain recombines TRBV5-1 with TRBJ2-7, with D tentatively TRBD2 (6 bases). V was clipped by 0 bases and J by 0 bases, with 22 bases between them. The CDR3 spans 19 residues. Germline lookup yields CDR1 SGHRS and CDR2 YFSETQ. CDR3 DNA: TGCGCCAGCAGCTTGGGTAGGCATCCGCGGGGCGACCACTCCTACGAGCAGTACTTC. Amino acids: CASSLGRHPRGDHSYEQYF. Complete variable domain (other parts from reference TRBV5-1 and TRBJ2-7): KAGVTQTPRYLIKTRGQQVTLSCSPISGHRSVSWYQQTPGQGLQFLFEYFSETQRNKGNFPGRFSGRQFSNSRSEMNVSTLELGDSALYLCASSLGRHPRGDHSYEQYFGPGTRLTVT.

J is TRBJ2-2 and V is TRBV27; D gene ambiguous. In germline, CDR1 is MNHEY, CDR2 SMNVEV (reference sequence). V shed 2 bases and J shed 0 bases, with 7 bases lying between them. This CDR3 region has 15 residues. The CDR3 spells CASSLQPANTGELFF. In DNA form, the CDR3 reads TGTGCCAGCAGTTTACAGCCCGCGAACACCGGGGAGCTGTTTTTT.

This clone was detected only a few times. The chain couples TRBV6-5 to TRBJ1-1; tentatively, D is TRBD1 (5 bases). CDR3 length: 14 amino acids. CDR1 and CDR2 (germline): MNHEY, SVGAGI. V lost 0 bases, J lost 0 bases, and 5 bases lay in between. The CDR3 is CASSYSGLNTEAFF. The CDR3 DNA reads as TGTGCCAGCAGTTACTCGGGACTGAACACTGAAGCTTTCTTT.

This chain connects TRBV28 to TRBJ1-1; perhaps TRBD1 as D (5 bases). Germline-derived CDR1 and CDR2 are MDHEN and SYDVKM. This CDR3 comprises 16 residues. The V and J ends lost 2 bases and 0 bases respectively, with 13 bases between them. The CDR3 DNA reads as TGTGCCAGCAGTTTACCTCCTACAGGTATGAACACTGAAGCTTTCTTT. It specifies CASSLPPTGMNTEAFF.

V usage is TRBV4-1 and J usage is TRBJ1-3; D is ambiguous. CDR3 size: 15 residues. Trimming cost V 6 bases and J 1 base, with 13 bases left between them. Germline CDR1 is MGHRA and CDR2 is YSYEKL. The CDR3 nucleotides read TGCGCCAGCAGTCTAAATATCGGGTCTGGAAACACCATATATTTT. Translation gives CASSLNIGSGNTIYF.

The V and J genes are TRBV9 and TRBJ2-5, with D maybe TRBD2 (6 bases). Germline assignment: CDR1 SGDLS and CDR2 YYNGEE. The CDR3 is made up of 15 amino acids. V lost 7 bases to trimming and J lost 3 bases, with 19 bases between them. CDR3 nucleotide sequence: TGTGCCAGCGCCCGAGGTCGGTGGGGGGAAGAGACCCAGTACTTC. The encoded protein is CASARGRWGEETQYF.

J is TRBJ1-2 and V is TRBV7-9; possible D gene TRBD1, 6 bases. The length of the CDR3 is 13 residues. The germline V and J ends were trimmed by 5 bases and 3 bases, with 10 bases remaining between them. The germline V gene encodes CDR1 SEHNR and CDR2 FQNEAQ (reference sequence). In nucleotides, the CDR3 is TGTGCCAGCAGCCTCAGGGGTGACTATGGCTACACCTTC. This sequence encodes CASSLRGDYGYTF.

This clone has a single count. The rearrangement links TRBV24-1 to TRBJ2-2; 7 nucleotides line up with TRBD2. The V and J ends lost 7 bases and 7 bases, in that order; junction bases with no gene match: 5. Germline V gene data show CDR1 as KGHDR and CDR2 as SFDVKD. There are 13 residues in the CDR3. The CDR3, as DNA: TGTGCCACCAGGTTGGGAGGGGACGGGGAGCTGTTTTTT. Translating it yields CATRLGGDGELFF.

This sequence joins TRBV7-8 and TRBJ1-1, with a weak D call TRBD1 (5 bases). Trimming removed 4 bases at V and 0 bases at J, with 12 bases between. The germline gives CDR1 SGHVS, CDR2 FQNEAQ. The CDR3 extends over 15 amino acids. CDR3: CASSSSLRVNTEAFF. Here the CDR3 DNA reads TGTGCCAGCAGCTCCTCTCTCAGGGTGAACACTGAAGCTTTCTTT.

In its sample, this clone was seen once. The chain uses TRBV20-1 and TRBJ2-3; D is possibly TRBD2 (5 bases). This CDR3 has 17 amino acids. CDR1 and CDR2 (germline): DFQATT, SNEGSKA (reference sequence). The V and J ends lost 3 bases and 2 bases respectively, with 21 bases between them. In DNA form, the CDR3 reads TGCAGTGCTAGTGGCCCCCCCCGTAGCGCCTTCACAGATACGCAGTATTTT. Translated: CSASGPPRSAFTDTQYF.

V usage is TRBV2 and J usage is TRBJ1-5; the D is unclear. Germline CDR1 SNHLY, CDR2 FYNNEI. Deletions cut 4 bases from V and 3 bases from J, with 10 bases between. The CDR3 runs to 14 residues. CDR3 DNA sequence: TGTGCCAGCAGTGGGGGAACAGACAATCAGCCCCAGCATTTT. This gives the protein CASSGGTDNQPQHF.

The chain combines TRBV5-6 with TRBJ2-5; D may match TRBD1 or TRBD2 (5 bases each). This CDR3 region has 14 residues. CDR1 and CDR2 from the germline V gene are SGHDT and YYEEEE. V was pared by 3 bases and J by 5 bases, with 14 bases between. The chain's CDR3 is CASSSDGTGETQYF. Written as DNA, the CDR3 is TGTGCCAGCAGCTCGGACGGGACGGGGGAGACCCAGTACTTC.